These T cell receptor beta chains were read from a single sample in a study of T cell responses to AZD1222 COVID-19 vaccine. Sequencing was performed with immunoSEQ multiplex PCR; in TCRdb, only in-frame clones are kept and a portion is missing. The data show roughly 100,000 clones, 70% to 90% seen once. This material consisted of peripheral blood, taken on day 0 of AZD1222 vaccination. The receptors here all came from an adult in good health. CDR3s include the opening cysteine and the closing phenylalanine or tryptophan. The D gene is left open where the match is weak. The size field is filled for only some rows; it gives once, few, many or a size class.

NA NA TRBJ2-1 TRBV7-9 CASSLGTSHNEQFF TGTGCCAGCAGCTTAGGGACTTCTCACAATGAGCAGTTCTTC
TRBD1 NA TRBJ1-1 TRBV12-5 CASGAGGEAFF TGTGCTAGTGGGGCAGGGGGTGAAGCTTTCTTT
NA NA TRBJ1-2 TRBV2 CASSQARDTQGGYTF TGTGCCAGCAGCCAAGCCCGGGACACGCAAGGAGGCTACACCTTC
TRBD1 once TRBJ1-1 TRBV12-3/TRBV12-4 CASSWTGGTEAFF TGTGCCAGCAGTTGGACAGGGGGCACTGAAGCTTTCTTT
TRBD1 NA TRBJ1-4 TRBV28 CASSSPGGREKLFF TGTGCCAGCAGTTCCCCAGGGGGACGGGAAAAACTGTTTTTT
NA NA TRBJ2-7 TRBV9 CASSGGLEGSYEQYF TGTGCCAGCAGCGGCGGGCTTGAGGGGTCCTACGAGCAGTACTTC
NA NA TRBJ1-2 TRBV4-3 CASSQDISYGYTF TGCGCCAGCAGCCAAGATATCAGTTATGGCTACACCTTC
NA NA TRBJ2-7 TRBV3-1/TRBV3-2 CASSHRIQGEGYEQYF TGTGCCAGCAGCCACAGAATACAGGGAGAGGGGTACGAGCAGTACTTC
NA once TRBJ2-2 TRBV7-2 CASSLRVHGELFF TGTGCCAGCAGCTTAAGGGTCCACGGGGAGCTGTTTTTT
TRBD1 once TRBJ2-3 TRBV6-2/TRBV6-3 CASSFLKGQGGDTQYF TGTGCCAGCAGTTTCTTGAAAGGACAGGGGGGAGATACGCAGTATTTT
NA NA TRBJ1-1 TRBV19 CASSIARMNTEAFF TGTGCCAGTAGTATCGCTCGGATGAACACTGAAGCTTTCTTT
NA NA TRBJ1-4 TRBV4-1 CASSQDWTSTNEKLFF TGCGCCAGCAGCCAAGATTGGACTTCAACTAATGAAAAACTGTTTTTT
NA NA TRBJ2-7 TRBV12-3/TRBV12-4 CASSRWGAYEQYF TGTGCCAGCAGTCGGTGGGGGGCCTACGAGCAGTACTTC
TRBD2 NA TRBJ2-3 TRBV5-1 CASSLDLAGARNTQYF TGCGCCAGCAGCTTGGATCTAGCGGGGGCCCGTAATACGCAGTATTTT
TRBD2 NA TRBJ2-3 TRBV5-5 CASSLTGGQGDTQYF TGTGCCAGCAGCTTAACGGGAGGGCAGGGGGATACGCAGTATTTT
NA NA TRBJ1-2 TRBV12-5 CASALPAGDVNYGYTF TGTGCTAGTGCCCTTCCGGCGGGGGACGTTAACTATGGCTACACCTTC
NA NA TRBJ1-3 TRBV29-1 CSVETTTYGNTIYF TGCAGCGTTGAAACCACGACCTATGGAAACACCATATATTTT
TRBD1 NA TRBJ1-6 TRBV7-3 CASSRGTVYNSPLHF TGTGCCAGCAGCCGTGGGACAGTCTATAATTCACCCCTCCACTTT
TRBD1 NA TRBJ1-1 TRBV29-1 CSTRQGSFMNTEAFF TGCAGCACCCGACAGGGGTCCTTCATGAACACTGAAGCTTTCTTT
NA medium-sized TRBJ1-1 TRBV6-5 CASPLVPQVYTEAFF TGTGCCAGCCCTCTCGTACCACAGGTCTACACTGAAGCTTTCTTT
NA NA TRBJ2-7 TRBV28 CASSLRVSYEQYF TGTGCCAGCAGTTTGAGGGTTTCCTACGAGCAGTACTTC
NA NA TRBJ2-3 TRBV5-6 CASSSSRPAGGTDTQYF TGTGCCAGCAGTTCGAGCCGGCCCGCAGGGGGCACAGATACGCAGTATTTT
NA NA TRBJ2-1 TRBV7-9 CASSSPGGASGNEQFF TGTGCCAGCAGCTCTCCAGGGGGGGCCTCGGGGAATGAGCAGTTCTTC
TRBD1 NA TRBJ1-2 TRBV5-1 CASKTGGANYGYTF TGCGCCAGCAAAACAGGGGGAGCTAACTATGGCTACACCTTC
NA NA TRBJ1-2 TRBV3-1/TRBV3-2 CASSQGHYGYTF TGTGCCAGCAGCCAAGGGCACTATGGCTACACCTTC
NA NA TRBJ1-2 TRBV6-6 CASSYSADHYGYTF TGTGCCAGCAGTTATTCGGCAGACCACTATGGCTACACCTTC
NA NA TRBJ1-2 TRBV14 CASSQSGGTGSYGYTF TGTGCCAGCAGCCAATCCGGGGGTACAGGTTCCTATGGCTACACCTTC
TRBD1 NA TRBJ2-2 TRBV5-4 CASRSGQGRFTGELFF TGTGCCAGCAGATCCGGACAGGGGAGATTCACCGGGGAGCTGTTTTTT
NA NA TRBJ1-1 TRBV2 CASSAGPSARAFF TGTGCCAGCAGTGCCGGACCATCGGCTCGAGCTTTCTTT
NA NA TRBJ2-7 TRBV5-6 CASSLERGPYEQYF TGTGCCAGCAGCTTGGAGAGGGGCCCCTACGAGCAGTACTTC
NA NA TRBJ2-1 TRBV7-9 CASSFGEALSYNEQFF TGTGCCAGCAGCTTCGGAGAAGCGTTATCCTACAATGAGCAGTTCTTC
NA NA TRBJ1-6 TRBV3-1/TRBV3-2 CASSHRGVGSPLHF TGTGCCAGCAGCCACCGAGGGGTAGGGTCACCCCTCCACTTT
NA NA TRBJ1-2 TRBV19 CASSLQDRPSYTF TGTGCCAGTAGTCTGCAGGACAGACCCAGCTACACCTTC
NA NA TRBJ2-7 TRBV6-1 CASSEGQDSYEQYF TGTGCCAGCAGTGAAGGGCAGGACTCCTACGAGCAGTACTTC
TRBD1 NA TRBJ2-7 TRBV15 CATSRGGTGGWYEQYF TGTGCCACCAGCAGAGGGGGGACAGGGGGTTGGTACGAGCAGTACTTC
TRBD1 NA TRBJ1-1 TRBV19 CAIRSQTGGRTEAFF TGTGCCATTAGGTCCCAAACAGGGGGTCGAACTGAAGCTTTCTTT
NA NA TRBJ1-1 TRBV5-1 CASSHGGPGTEAFF TGCGCCAGCAGCCACGGGGGGCCTGGCACTGAAGCTTTCTTT
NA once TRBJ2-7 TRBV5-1 CASSYEYEQYF TGCGCCAGCAGCTACGAGTACGAGCAGTACTTC
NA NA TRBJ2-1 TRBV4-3 CASSQEEVTYNEQFF TGCGCCAGCAGCCAAGAAGAGGTCACCTACAATGAGCAGTTCTTC
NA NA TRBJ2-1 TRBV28 CASSFGLRVVRYNEQFF TGTGCCAGCAGTTTCGGCCTCAGGGTTGTACGCTACAATGAGCAGTTCTTC